This TCR beta chain was found in a study of blood T cell repertoires in COVID-19. At the level of the study: PBMCs, B-cell-depleted T cells, or T cells were the source of the cDNA or gDNA that made up the material.

This clone showed up just once. Per the original methods: Amplifying reference gene primers gave estimates of nucleated cell counts. Sequenced by immunoSEQ multiplex PCR; TCRdb stores in-frame clones only, minus some. For V, J and clone size, that table is used; D and trimming come from the DNA. The sample yields approximately 210,000 clones, approximately 80% seen once. The CDR3 is 14 residues long. The V gene end was trimmed by 3 bases and the J gene end by 6 bases; junction bases not matched to a gene: 6. Germline V lookup: CDR1 MNHEY, CDR2 SMNVEV (reference sequence). V usage is TRBV27 and J usage is TRBJ2-7; the match to TRBD1 covers 9 bases. The clonotype comes from a woman in her forties or fifties with acute COVID-19. The sequenced sample was PBMCs or T cells enriched from blood (not recorded which). The CDR3 sequence: CASSLLQGAGEQYF. In nucleotides, the CDR3 is TGTGCCAGCAGTTTGTTACAGGGGGCTGGCGAGCAGTACTTC.